One and the same sample provided the 9 T cell receptor beta chains below, sequenced in a study of blood T cell repertoires in COVID-19. TCRdb's copy holds only in-frame clones and misses some; the assay was immunoSEQ multiplex PCR. Here the sample spans 65,000 to 85,000 clones, roughly 88% being singletons. Sequences were obtained from peripheral blood. The receptors here all came from a human donor in a cohort sampled during active COVID-19.

The genes are TRBV18 and TRBJ2-1, with a weak D call TRBD1 (5 bases). This CDR3 comprises 14 residues. Trimming took off 4 bases at V and 6 bases at J, with 13 bases between the two ends. Germline CDR1 KGHSH, CDR2 LQKENI. The CDR3 DNA reads as TGTGCCAGCTCACTATCACAGGATCCCAATGAGCAGTTCTTC. Translated: CASSLSQDPNEQFF.

The CDR3 protein is CASSISAGEKLFF. Written as DNA, the CDR3 is TGTGCCAGTAGTATATCGGCGGGTGAAAAACTGTTTTTT. This chain uses TRBV19 with TRBJ1-4, with D uncertain. V was clipped by 2 bases and J by 7 bases, with 8 bases between them. The CDR3 extends over 13 amino acids. Germline V CDR1 and CDR2: LNHDA, SQIVND (reference sequence).

The chain couples TRBV6-2 or TRBV6-3 to TRBJ2-7, with TRBD2 matching over 14 bases. The germline CDR1 and CDR2 sequences are MNHEY and SVGEGT. The CDR3 contains 16 residues. After removal of 2 bases from V and 6 bases from J, the junction contained 6 bases not matched to a gene. CDR3: CASSYTGTSGGAEQYF. CDR3 in DNA: TGTGCCAGCAGTTACACCGGGACTAGCGGGGGAGCCGAGCAGTACTTC.

The rearrangement links TRBV5-4 to TRBJ1-1; 8 bases are shared with TRBD1. J gave up 3 bases and V 1 base, and 8 bases lay outside the gene matches. Germline CDR1 is SGHNT and CDR2 is YYREEE (reference sequence). The CDR3 is 16 amino acids. This CDR3 is CASSLPGDRIDTEAFF. The CDR3 DNA sequence: TGTGCCAGCAGCTTGCCAGGGGACAGGATTGACACTGAAGCTTTCTTT.

CDR3 loop: CASSEAGDPYEQYF. DNA for the CDR3: TGTGCCAGCAGCGAAGCGGGAGACCCCTACGAGCAGTACTTC. This chain uses TRBV9 with TRBJ2-7, with TRBD2 matching over 8 bases. V shed 3 bases, J shed 2 bases, and the junction held 4 bases outside the gene matches. The CDR3 is 14 amino acids. CDR1 is SGDLS and CDR2 is YYNGEE in the germline V gene.

This clone showed up just once. CDR3 sequence reads: CASSFGLSQGLINEKLFF. CDR3 in DNA: TGCGCCAGCAGCTTTGGTCTCTCGCAGGGGCTCATTAATGAAAAACTGTTTTTT. The rearrangement joins TRBV5-1 to TRBJ1-4; weak D call: TRBD1 (6 bases). The CDR3 runs to 18 residues. In germline, CDR1 is SGHRS, CDR2 YFSETQ. V was shortened by 2 bases and J by 4 bases, with 21 bases between the two germline ends.

The J gene is TRBJ1-3, the V gene TRBV7-2; D is unclear. Germline V gives CDR1 SGHTA, CDR2 FQGNSA. V was clipped by 1 base and J by 0 bases, with 4 bases between them. The CDR3 sequence is 14 residues long. CDR3 bases: TGTGCCAGCAGCTTAGAATACTCTGGAAACACCATATATTTT. Amino acid sequence: CASSLEYSGNTIYF.

The V gene is TRBV7-2, the J gene TRBJ2-5, with D maybe TRBD1 (6 bases). Germline V CDR1 and CDR2: SGHTA, FQGNSA. Deletions cut 2 bases from V and 0 bases from J, with 7 bases between. The CDR3 has 14 residues. The CDR3 nucleotides read TGTGCCAGCAGCTTATACAGGGACCAAGAGACCCAGTACTTC. Its translation: CASSLYRDQETQYF. The full variable domain, completed using reference TRBV7-2 and TRBJ2-5, is GAGVSQSPSNKVTEKGKDVELRCDPISGHTALYWYRQSLGQGLEFLIYFQGNSAPDKSGLPSDRFSAERTGGSVSTLTIQRTQQEDSAVYLCASSLYRDQETQYFGPGTRLLVL.

The chain carries TRBV4-3 and TRBJ2-5, with D possibly TRBD1 on 5 matching bases. Germline loops: CDR1 LGHNA, CDR2 YSLEER. This CDR3 is 15 amino acids long. V lost 0 bases and J lost 5, with 13 bases in between. The CDR3 nucleotides read TGCGCCAGCAGCCAAGATTGGGGCGTCGGGGAGACCCAGTACTTC. It is translated as CASSQDWGVGETQYF.